This TCR beta chain was found in a study of T cell clonotyping in hematopoietic cell transplantation. Germline V gene lookup returns CDR1 SGHNT and CDR2 YENEEA. The V segment lost 3 bases and the J segment 8 bases; nucleotides outside the gene matches: 5. CDR3 length equals 15 residues. Clones were read by immunoSEQ multiplex PCR, and TCRdb kept only the in-frame ones, dropping some. In the table there are more than 7,500 clones, approximately 79% of which are singletons. Findings of the study overall: Graft donor and pretransplant recipient Inverse Simpson Index values predicted broader posttransplant TCR diversity. No sorting was done, leaving CD4 and CD8 contributions mixed.

On this clone itself: The antigen remains unidentified.

Sample: peripheral blood mononuclear cells, taken 180 days after allogeneic stem cell transplant. This clonotype was obtained from a female patient aged 45-65 years who had an allogeneic stem cell transplant from a related donor, so the T cells may come from the graft donor. Some clones in this sample may be carry-over from other donors' samples. The rearrangement links TRBV11-3 to TRBJ1-6; 9 bases match TRBD1. The CDR3 reads CASSFHRGPDSPLHF. For the CDR3, the DNA is TGTGCCAGCAGCTTTCACAGGGGGCCGGATTCACCCCTCCACTTT.